The clone carrying this T cell receptor (beta chain) was detected only a few times. The antigen remains undetermined. Germline lookup yields CDR1 SNHLY and CDR2 FYNNEI. Trimming removed 5 bases from V and 3 bases from J; junction bases left unmatched: 9. The CDR3 extends over 16 amino acids. This sample was included in a study of regulatory T cells in long-lasting Graves disease. Study results and limitations: Persistent Graves' patients had lower TCR diversity than newly diagnosed ones.

Time point indicated: newly diagnosed GD, antithyroid drugs for less than 3 months. PBMC RNA served as the TCR library source. Construction of TCR beta libraries relied on iRepertoire HTBI primers and on Arm-PCR targeting CDR3 regions. TCRdb analysed the multiplex PCR reads with MiXCR anew, one entry per CDR3 protein. The sample lists 400,000 to 550,000 distinct CDR3 sequences, under 15% occurring once. This same sample was also taken into another study, of T cells in Graves' hyperthyroidism and ophthalmopathy. That report notes: Ophthalmopathy was model-predicted a median roughly six months pre-onset.

This TCR derives from a woman aged 30 to 39 with Graves disease. Source: peripheral blood mononuclear cells (PBMCs), taken at new diagnosis, from a patient treated with antithyroid drugs. The chain has TRBV2 and TRBJ2-3; the match to TRBD2 covers 9 bases. The CDR3 reads CASSYPGSGSTDTQYF. Written as DNA, the CDR3 is TGTGCCAGCAGTTACCCGGGTAGCGGGAGTACAGATACGCAGTATTTT.